The T cell receptor beta chain under discussion was sequenced for a study of regulatory T cells in long-lasting Graves disease. This clonotype was recorded at least ten times. Investigators prepared the TCR beta libraries by applying iRepertoire HTBI primers and Arm-PCR of CDR3 regions. MiXCR, applied by TCRdb to the multiplex PCR reads, yields one record per CDR3 protein. The sample records about 420,000 distinct CDR3 sequences, over 15% being singletons. This CDR3 has 15 amino acids. Germline assignment: CDR1 SEHNR and CDR2 FQNEAQ (reference sequence). After removal of 5 bases from V and 3 bases from J, the junction contained 6 bases not matched to a gene. Time point of the sample: newly diagnosed GD, antithyroid drugs for less than 3 months. Construction of the TCR library relied on RNA isolated from PBMCs. The source of the patients was an endocrinology department in Xi'an, China. Another study also made use of these data, one on T cells in Graves' hyperthyroidism and ophthalmopathy.

The sequence was obtained from a young woman with Graves disease. Here the sequenced sample was peripheral blood mononuclear cells (PBMCs), taken at new diagnosis, from a patient treated with antithyroid drugs. The chain carries TRBV7-9 and TRBJ2-3, with 9 bases aligning to TRBD1. Here the CDR3 reads CASSIRDRETDTQYF. The DNA for the CDR3 is TGTGCCAGCAGCATCCGGGACAGGGAGACAGATACGCAGTATTTT.